This T cell receptor (beta chain) was sequenced in a study of T cells in Graves' hyperthyroidism and ophthalmopathy. About the study: Peripheral blood sampling occurred at initial diagnosis, before any treatment.

Study-wide points: The model forecast ophthalmopathy, anticipating it by a median roughly 6.5 months before onset.

Amplification of TCR beta CDR3 regions used RNA as the template. RT-PCR in the first round (using the HTBI primer set) targeted the TCR CDR3. TCRdb ran MiXCR on the multiplex PCR reads and lists one entry per CDR3 protein. In the table there are 250,000 to 300,000 distinct CDR3 sequences, about 18% of which are singletons. Uncontrolled infection, other autoimmune disease, pregnancy or lactation barred patients from enrollment. Out of less than 12 ml of fresh peripheral blood came the PBMCs. This clonotype was detected only a few times. Its antigen is as yet unknown. Germline V gives CDR1 SEHNR, CDR2 FQNEAQ (reference sequence). CDR3 length: 13 residues. V lost 3 bases, J lost 5 bases, and 1 base stayed unmatched.

The chain uses TRBV7-9 and TRBJ2-1, with TRBD1 matching 7 bases. Sequencing input: blood. The clonotype originates from a woman aged 60-75 years with Graves' ophthalmopathy. This chain's CDR3 is CASSFTGDNEQFF. The CDR3, as DNA: TGTGCCAGCAGCTTCACAGGGGACAATGAGCAGTTCTTC.